This TCR beta chain was documented in a study of blood T cell repertoires in COVID-19. Assay used: immunoSEQ multiplex PCR; TCRdb lists only in-frame clones, some missing. The sample has around 200,000 clones; roughly 90% are singletons. With 6 bases removed from V and 4 bases from J, the gap between germline ends came to 21 bases. The CDR3 extends over 17 amino acids. Germline CDR1 LGHNT, CDR2 FRNRAP. The chain is built from TRBV12-5 and TRBJ2-2; perhaps TRBD2 as D (6 bases). Sequences were obtained from PBMCs or T cells enriched from blood (not recorded which). The sequence derives from a woman aged 25 to 39 who had recovered from COVID-19. CDR3 in amino acids: CASGPIRGGAPTGELFF. CDR3 in DNA: TGTGCTAGTGGCCCCATCAGAGGCGGGGCGCCCACCGGGGAGCTGTTTTTT.